The rows below give T cell receptor beta chains drawn from one sample of a study of tumor-infiltrating lymphocytes in oesophageal squamous cell carcinoma. MiXCR was run by TCRdb on the PCR reads, yielding one entry per CDR3 protein. The repertoire includes more than 15,000 distinct CDR3 sequences, approximately 50% of them detected once, and less than 25% sits in the top ten. Sequencing was performed on esophageal tumor tissue. These receptors all stem from a male donor with esophageal squamous cell carcinoma. Both conserved end residues are trimmed from each CDR3. The order of the fields is V gene, CDR3 protein.

V gene: TRBV10-3; CDR3 protein: AISESMAGDYNEQF
V gene: TRBV7-9; CDR3 protein: ASSLVPLAGEY
V gene: TRBV27; CDR3 protein: ASSLTSGALYNEQF
V gene: TRBV7-2; CDR3 protein: ASTLWRVGTDTQY
V gene: TRBV5-4; CDR3 protein: ASSLLHNEQF
V gene: TRBV27; CDR3 protein: ASTQQGGNQPQH
V gene: TRBV3-1; CDR3 protein: ASSLGRAYEQY
V gene: TRBV11-2; CDR3 protein: ASSSTGGFNYGYT
V gene: TRBV19; CDR3 protein: ASRPRGAPPQETQY
V gene: TRBV7-2; CDR3 protein: ASSLRLSQETQY
V gene: TRBV28; CDR3 protein: ASMLGLAPSYEQY
V gene: TRBV7-2; CDR3 protein: ASSPKGGRFSEQY
V gene: TRBV6-2/TRBV6-3; CDR3 protein: ATGTGGAEKLF
V gene: TRBV10-2; CDR3 protein: ATPAGTGERSANVLT
V gene: TRBV12-3/TRBV12-4; CDR3 protein: ASTRGGVNSPLH
V gene: TRBV5-1; CDR3 protein: ASSQRTASYNEQF
V gene: TRBV7-3; CDR3 protein: ASSWTGDTEAF
V gene: TRBV5-6; CDR3 protein: ASSTDSEYSYEQY
V gene: TRBV7-2; CDR3 protein: ASSLQTGMDEQY
V gene: TRBV12-5; CDR3 protein: ASGPSRTTTGELF
V gene: TRBV16; CDR3 protein: ASSQSSRGNQPQH
V gene: TRBV28; CDR3 protein: ASSPMRGTDTQY
V gene: TRBV4-3; CDR3 protein: ASSQAGTGGSGGYT